A selection of T cell receptor beta chains follows, all from one sample in a study of blood T cell repertoires in COVID-19. Assay: immunoSEQ multiplex PCR; the TCRdb copy retains only in-frame clones and omits some. The sample includes more than 25,000 clones, roughly 90% of them seen just once. Sequencing was performed on peripheral blood. These receptors came from a man in his 70s with active or convalescent COVID-19. Each CDR3 is given with its conserved first and last residue. D genes are given only for firm matches. A clone size is listed for some rows: how often the clone was seen (once, few, many), or a class if it is expanded.

cdr3_length clone_size j_call v_call d_call cdr3_nt cdr3_aa
13 NA TRBJ2-1 TRBV3-1/TRBV3-2 TRBD2 TGTGCCAGCAGCCGGTCCGGGGAGGGCGAGCAGTTCTTC CASSRSGEGEQFF
13 NA TRBJ1-5 TRBV5-6 NA TGTGCCAGCAGCTATTCAGGGAATCAGCCCCAGCATTTT CASSYSGNQPQHF
13 NA TRBJ2-1 TRBV15 TRBD1 TGTGCCACCAGCAGAGATCGACAGGGTGACGAGTTCTTC CATSRDRQGDEFF
15 once TRBJ2-3 TRBV2 NA TGTGCCAGCGGCGGTGGCGGGACCTACACAGATACGCAGTATTTT CASGGGGTYTDTQYF
15 NA TRBJ2-1 TRBV7-3 TRBD1 TGTGCCAGCAGCTTGACAGGGGACCATTACAATGAGCAGTTCTTC CASSLTGDHYNEQFF
16 NA TRBJ2-3 TRBV5-1 TRBD2 TGCGCCAGCAGCTTGGCGGGACTAACTAGCACAGATACGCAGTATTTT CASSLAGLTSTDTQYF
13 NA TRBJ2-5 TRBV6-1 NA TGTGCCAGCGGGGAAGCAGCCCAAGAGACCCAGTACTTC CASGEAAQETQYF
16 NA TRBJ2-1 TRBV5-5 TRBD2 TGTGCCAGCAGCTCCGGCGTAGCGGGAGTATCATATGAGCAGTTCTTC CASSSGVAGVSYEQFF
16 NA TRBJ1-2 TRBV11-3 NA TGTGCCAGCAGCTACCTCTCGGGACAAATAAACTATGGCTACACCTTC CASSYLSGQINYGYTF
14 NA TRBJ1-2 TRBV6-1 NA TGTGCCAGCAGTGAGTCCCCGTCGGACTATGGCTACACCTTC CASSESPSDYGYTF
15 NA TRBJ1-4 TRBV5-4 NA TGTGCCAGCAGCAAAGACAGGTCAACTAATGAAAAACTGTTTTTT CASSKDRSTNEKLFF
14 NA TRBJ1-2 TRBV10-3 TRBD1 TGTGCCATCAGTTCACTACAGGGGAACTATGGCTACACCTTC CAISSLQGNYGYTF
12 NA TRBJ1-6 TRBV6-5 NA TGTGCCAGCACCAACCCGGGTTCACCCCTCCACTTT CASTNPGSPLHF
13 NA TRBJ2-1 TRBV5-8 NA TGTGCCAGCAGCTTGGACAGGAGGGGCGAGCAGTTCTTC CASSLDRRGEQFF
13 NA TRBJ1-1 TRBV25-1 NA TGTGCCAGCAGTGAAGCCCAACTCCCTGAAGCTTTCTTT CASSEAQLPEAFF
14 NA TRBJ1-3 TRBV6-6 TRBD1 TGTGCCAGCAGTCTCGGGACAGGGAGTAACACCATATATTTT CASSLGTGSNTIYF
16 NA TRBJ2-7 TRBV6-5 TRBD1 TGTGCCAGCAGTTACGGGACAGTAGGGGAGAACTACGAGCAGTACTTC CASSYGTVGENYEQYF
14 once TRBJ1-1 TRBV7-9 NA TGTGCCAGCAGTCCTCAGGGTTCGGCCACTGAAGCTTTCTTT CASSPQGSATEAFF
16 few TRBJ1-1 TRBV13 TRBD1 TGTGCCAGCAGCGAGACCGGGACAGGGGGGAACACTGAAGCTTTCTTT CASSETGTGGNTEAFF
15 NA TRBJ2-2 TRBV7-9 TRBD2 TGTGCCAGCAGCTGGGTAGCGGGGGTGACCGGGGAGCTGTTTTTT CASSWVAGVTGELFF
12 NA TRBJ2-7 TRBV2 NA TGTGCCTACGGAGGGGATTCTTACGAGCAGTACTTC CAYGGDSYEQYF
11 NA TRBJ2-7 TRBV2 NA TGTGCCAGCAGTCGCAGCTACGAGCAGTACTTC CASSRSYEQYF
13 NA TRBJ1-5 TRBV6-2/TRBV6-3 NA TGTGCCAGCAGTCCCGGGTATATCGGGCCCCAGCATTTT CASSPGYIGPQHF
15 NA TRBJ1-4 TRBV2 NA TGTGCCAGCAGTGAAGAAGGCAGGGGCGTTGAAAAACTGTTTTTT CASSEEGRGVEKLFF
18 NA TRBJ2-3 TRBV5-5 TRBD2 TGTGCCAGCAGCATGGGACTAGCGGGGGGCCCAGGCACAGATACGCAGTATTTT CASSMGLAGGPGTDTQYF
15 NA TRBJ2-1 TRBV7-3 TRBD1 TGTGCCAGCAGCTCCCCGGACAGGGGGACTCATGAGCAGTTCTTC CASSSPDRGTHEQFF
13 NA TRBJ1-2 TRBV6-4 NA TGTGCCAGCAGTGACACGACAGGCCGGTCCTACACCTTC CASSDTTGRSYTF
13 NA TRBJ1-2 TRBV23-1 NA TGCGCCATCGTACGCGGGGGTTTGTATGGCTACACCTTC CAIVRGGLYGYTF
13 NA TRBJ1-1 TRBV12-3/TRBV12-4 NA TGTGCCAGCAGTTGGGTACGCGGCACTGAAGCTTTCTTT CASSWVRGTEAFF
14 NA TRBJ1-5 TRBV6-1 NA TGTGCCAGCAGTGACCCAGGGGTCAATCAGCCCCAGCATTTT CASSDPGVNQPQHF
15 NA TRBJ2-1 TRBV18 NA TGTGCCAGCTCACCACGGGGGGGCCCCCCTAATGAGCAGTTCTTC CASSPRGGPPNEQFF
17 NA TRBJ1-2 TRBV19 TRBD1 TGTGCCAGTAGCCTACTCCTCGACAGGGGGGCTAACTATGGCTACACCTTC CASSLLLDRGANYGYTF
16 NA TRBJ2-3 TRBV15 NA TGTGCCACCAGCAGAGATCCGGGGACAAACACAGATACGCAGTATTTT CATSRDPGTNTDTQYF
16 NA TRBJ1-2 TRBV19 NA TGTGCCAGTAGTAGCACCCCGGGGACAAGGAACTATGGCTACACCTTC CASSSTPGTRNYGYTF
15 NA TRBJ1-2 TRBV7-9 NA TGTGCCAGCAGCTTAGCTCACAGCCTGCAGTGGGGCTACACCTTC CASSLAHSLQWGYTF
13 NA TRBJ2-3 TRBV6-5 NA TGTGCCAGCAGGAGGACTGGCACAGATACGCAGTATTTT CASRRTGTDTQYF
15 NA TRBJ2-3 TRBV2 TRBD2 TGTGCCAGCAGTGAAGGCGGGAGAGGACCAGATACGCAGTATTTT CASSEGGRGPDTQYF
14 NA TRBJ1-1 TRBV19 NA TGTGCCAGTAGACTCAGGGAGGGGAACACTGAAGCTTTCTTT CASRLREGNTEAFF
14 few TRBJ1-6 TRBV27 TRBD1 TGTGCCAGCAGTTTATCGCCTACAGGGGCCCCCCTCCACTTT CASSLSPTGAPLHF
13 NA TRBJ1-2 TRBV2 NA TGTGCCAGCAGTGTTCAACAGGAGGGTCGATATACCTTC CASSVQQEGRYTF
13 NA TRBJ1-1 TRBV29-1 NA TGCAGCCTTAAGGGACAAGAAGGCTCTGAAGCTTTCTTT CSLKGQEGSEAFF
14 NA TRBJ1-6 TRBV19 NA TGTGCCAGTAGTATAAAGACAGATAATTCACCCCTCCACTTT CASSIKTDNSPLHF
16 NA TRBJ2-1 TRBV18 TRBD1 TGTGCCAGCTCACCATGGACAGGGGAATCCTACAATGAGCAGTTCTTC CASSPWTGESYNEQFF
11 NA TRBJ1-1 TRBV20-1 NA TGCAGTATGAGAGCGAACACTGAAGCTTTCTTT CSMRANTEAFF
16 NA TRBJ2-1 TRBV4-3 NA TGCGCCAGCAGCCAAGCCTCCGGGGGCTCCTACAATGAGCAGTTCTTC CASSQASGGSYNEQFF
15 NA TRBJ2-7 TRBV7-6 TRBD2 TGTGCCAGCAGCTTGAGCGGACTAGCGTCCTACGAGCAGTACTTC CASSLSGLASYEQYF
16 NA TRBJ2-3 TRBV9 TRBD2 TGTGCCAGCAGCGTAGGGACTAGCGGGGGGGGAGATACGCAGTATTTT CASSVGTSGGGDTQYF
15 NA TRBJ1-1 TRBV6-2/TRBV6-3 TRBD1 TGTGCCAGCAGTTGGGGGACAGGGCGGAGTACTGAAGCTTTCTTT CASSWGTGRSTEAFF
14 NA TRBJ2-1 TRBV5-1 NA TGCGCCAGCATGCAGGAGGCGCGTCGTGAAGAGCAGTTCTTC CASMQEARREEQFF